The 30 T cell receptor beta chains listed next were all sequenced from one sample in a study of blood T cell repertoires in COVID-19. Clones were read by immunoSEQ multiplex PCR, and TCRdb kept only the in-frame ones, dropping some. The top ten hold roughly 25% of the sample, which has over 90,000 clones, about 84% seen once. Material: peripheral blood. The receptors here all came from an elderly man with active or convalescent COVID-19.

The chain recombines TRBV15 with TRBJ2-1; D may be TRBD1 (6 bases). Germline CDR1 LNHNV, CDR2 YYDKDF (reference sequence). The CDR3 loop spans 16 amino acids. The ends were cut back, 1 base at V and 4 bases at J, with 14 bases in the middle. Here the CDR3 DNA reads TGTGCCACCAGCAGAGTTGGGGCAGGGGAATACAATGAGCAGTTCTTC. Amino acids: CATSRVGAGEYNEQFF.

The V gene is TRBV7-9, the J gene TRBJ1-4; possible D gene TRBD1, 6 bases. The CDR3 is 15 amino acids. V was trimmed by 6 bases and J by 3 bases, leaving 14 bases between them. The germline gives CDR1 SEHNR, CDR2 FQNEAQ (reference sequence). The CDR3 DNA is TGTGCCAGCAGTAGCCGGGGGGCAGCTAATGAAAAACTGTTTTTT. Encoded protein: CASSSRGAANEKLFF.

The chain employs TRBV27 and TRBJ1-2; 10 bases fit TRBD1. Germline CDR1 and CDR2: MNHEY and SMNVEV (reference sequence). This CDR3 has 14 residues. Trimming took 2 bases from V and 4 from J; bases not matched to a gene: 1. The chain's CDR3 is CASSLRDRGYGYTF. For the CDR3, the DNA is TGTGCCAGCAGTTTAAGGGACAGGGGCTATGGCTACACCTTC.

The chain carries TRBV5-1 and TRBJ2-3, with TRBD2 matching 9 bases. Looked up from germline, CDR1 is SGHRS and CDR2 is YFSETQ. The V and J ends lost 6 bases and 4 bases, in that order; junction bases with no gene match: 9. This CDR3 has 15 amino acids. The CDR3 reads CASTSASGGPDTQYF. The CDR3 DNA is TGCGCCAGCACCTCAGCGAGCGGGGGGCCAGATACGCAGTATTTT.

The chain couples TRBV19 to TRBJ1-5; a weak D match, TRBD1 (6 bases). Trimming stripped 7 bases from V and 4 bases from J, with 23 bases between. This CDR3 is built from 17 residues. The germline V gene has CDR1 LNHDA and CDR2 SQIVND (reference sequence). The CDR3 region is CASTFMGGRGSNQPQHF. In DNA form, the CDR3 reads TGTGCCAGTACCTTTATGGGCGGCAGGGGAAGTAATCAGCCCCAGCATTTT. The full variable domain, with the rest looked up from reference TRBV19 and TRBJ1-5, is DGGITQSPKYLFRKEGQNVTLSCEQNLNHDAMYWYRQDPGQGLRLIYYSQIVNDFQKGDIAEGYSVSREKKESFPLTVTSAQKNPTAFYLCASTFMGGRGSNQPQHFGDGTRLSIL.

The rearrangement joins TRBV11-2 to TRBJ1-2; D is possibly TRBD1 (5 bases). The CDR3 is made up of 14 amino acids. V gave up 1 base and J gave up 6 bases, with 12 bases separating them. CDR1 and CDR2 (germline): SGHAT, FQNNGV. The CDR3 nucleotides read TGTGCCAGCAGCTTAGGCAGGGCGGCGAATGGCTACACCTTC. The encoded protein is CASSLGRAANGYTF.

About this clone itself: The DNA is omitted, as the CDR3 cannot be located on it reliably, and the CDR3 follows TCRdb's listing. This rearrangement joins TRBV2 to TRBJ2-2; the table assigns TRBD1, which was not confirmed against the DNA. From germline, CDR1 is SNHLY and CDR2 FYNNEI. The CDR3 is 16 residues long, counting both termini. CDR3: CASSVSLDRSTGELFF.

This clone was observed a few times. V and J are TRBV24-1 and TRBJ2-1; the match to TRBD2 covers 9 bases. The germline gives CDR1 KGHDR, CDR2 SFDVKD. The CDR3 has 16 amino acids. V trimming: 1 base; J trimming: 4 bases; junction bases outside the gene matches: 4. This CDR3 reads CATSDFTSGSYNEQFF. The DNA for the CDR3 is TGTGCCACCAGTGATTTTACTAGCGGGTCATACAATGAGCAGTTCTTC.

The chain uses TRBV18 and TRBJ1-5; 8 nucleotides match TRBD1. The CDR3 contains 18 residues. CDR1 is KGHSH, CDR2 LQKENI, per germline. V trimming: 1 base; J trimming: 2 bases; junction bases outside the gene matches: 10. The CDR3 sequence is CASSPRTGGGLGNQPQHF. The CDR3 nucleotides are TGTGCCAGCTCACCACGAACAGGGGGGGGATTGGGCAATCAGCCCCAGCATTTT.

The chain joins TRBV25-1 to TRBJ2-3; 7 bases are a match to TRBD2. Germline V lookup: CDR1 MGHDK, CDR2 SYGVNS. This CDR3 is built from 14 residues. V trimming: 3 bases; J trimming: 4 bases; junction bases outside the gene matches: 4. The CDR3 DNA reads TGTGCCAGCAGTGATCCCGGGGGGTCAGATACGCAGTATTTT. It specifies CASSDPGGSDTQYF. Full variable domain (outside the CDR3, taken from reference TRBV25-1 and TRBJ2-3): EADIYQTPRYLVIGTGKKITLECSQTMGHDKMYWYQQDPGMELHLIHYSYGVNSTEKGDLSSESTVSRIRTEHFPLTLESARPSHTSQYLCASSDPGGSDTQYFGPGTRLTVL.

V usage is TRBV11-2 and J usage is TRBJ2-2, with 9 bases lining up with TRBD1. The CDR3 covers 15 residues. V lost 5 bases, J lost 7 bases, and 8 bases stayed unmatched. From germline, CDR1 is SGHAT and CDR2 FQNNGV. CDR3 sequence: CASSSRTGADGELFF. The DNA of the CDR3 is TGTGCCAGCAGCAGCCGGACAGGGGCGGACGGGGAGCTGTTTTTT.

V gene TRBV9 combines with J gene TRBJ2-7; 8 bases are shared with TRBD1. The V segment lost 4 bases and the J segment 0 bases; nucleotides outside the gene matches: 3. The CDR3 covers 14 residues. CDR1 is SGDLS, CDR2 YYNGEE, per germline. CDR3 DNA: TGTGCCAGCAGCTTAACAGGGGGCTCCTACGAGCAGTACTTC. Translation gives CASSLTGGSYEQYF.

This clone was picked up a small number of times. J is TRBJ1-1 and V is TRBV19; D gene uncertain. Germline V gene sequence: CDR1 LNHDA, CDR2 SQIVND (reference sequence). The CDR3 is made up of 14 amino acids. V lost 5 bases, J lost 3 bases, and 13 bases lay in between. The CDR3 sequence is CASSFLGSDTEAFF. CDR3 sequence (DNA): TGTGCCAGTAGTTTTTTGGGCTCGGACACTGAAGCTTTCTTT.

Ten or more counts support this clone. CDR3 nucleotide sequence: TGTGCCAGTAGTATAGTCGTGGGCGGGAATCAGCCCCAGCATTTT. Amino acid sequence: CASSIVVGGNQPQHF. The V call is TRBV19, the J call TRBJ1-5; D call uncertain. V dropped 1 base and J dropped 4 bases, with 11 bases sitting between them. Germline CDR1 and CDR2: LNHDA and SQIVND (reference sequence). This CDR3 contains 15 residues.

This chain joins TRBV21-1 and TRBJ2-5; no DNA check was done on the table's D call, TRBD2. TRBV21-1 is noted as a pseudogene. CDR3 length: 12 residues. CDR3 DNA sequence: TGTGCCACCTACCCCCCGGAGGAGACCCAGTACTTC. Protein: CATYPPEETQYF.

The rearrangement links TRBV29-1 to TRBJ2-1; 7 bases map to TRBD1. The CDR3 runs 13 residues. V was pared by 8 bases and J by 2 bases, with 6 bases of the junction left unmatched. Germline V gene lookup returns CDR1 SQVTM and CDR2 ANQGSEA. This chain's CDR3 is CSQTGQPYNEQFF. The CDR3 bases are TGCAGCCAAACGGGACAGCCCTACAATGAGCAGTTCTTC.

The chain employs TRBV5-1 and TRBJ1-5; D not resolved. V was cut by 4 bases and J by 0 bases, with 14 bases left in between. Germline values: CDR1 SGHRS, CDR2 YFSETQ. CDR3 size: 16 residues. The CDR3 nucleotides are TGCGCCAGCAGCCTCGGCGGGTCGAATAGCAATCAGCCCCAGCATTTT. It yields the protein CASSLGGSNSNQPQHF. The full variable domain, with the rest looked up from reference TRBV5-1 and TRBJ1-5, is KAGVTQTPRYLIKTRGQQVTLSCSPISGHRSVSWYQQTPGQGLQFLFEYFSETQRNKGNFPGRFSGRQFSNSRSEMNVSTLELGDSALYLCASSLGGSNSNQPQHFGDGTRLSIL.

The CDR3 protein is CAIRRDRGPNQPQHF. The CDR3 nucleotides read TGTGCCATCAGGAGGGACAGGGGGCCAAATCAGCCCCAGCATTTT. The gene calls are TRBV10-3 and TRBJ1-5; 12 positions agree with TRBD1. Germline CDR1 and CDR2: ENHRY and SYGVKD. This CDR3 region has 15 residues. J lost 4 bases, V lost 6 bases, and 4 bases had no gene match.

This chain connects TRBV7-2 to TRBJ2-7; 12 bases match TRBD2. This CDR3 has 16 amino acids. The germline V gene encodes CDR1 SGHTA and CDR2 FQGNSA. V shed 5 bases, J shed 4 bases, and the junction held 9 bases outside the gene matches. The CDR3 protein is CASSTPSGGAGYEQYF. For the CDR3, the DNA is TGTGCCAGCAGCACCCCTAGCGGGGGGGCCGGGTACGAGCAGTACTTC.

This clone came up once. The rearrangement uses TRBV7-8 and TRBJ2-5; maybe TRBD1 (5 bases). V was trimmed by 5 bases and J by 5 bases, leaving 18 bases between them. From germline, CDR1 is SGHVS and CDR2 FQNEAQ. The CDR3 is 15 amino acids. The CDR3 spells CASSHDSDHGETQYF. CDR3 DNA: TGTGCCAGCAGCCATGACAGCGATCATGGGGAGACCCAGTACTTC.

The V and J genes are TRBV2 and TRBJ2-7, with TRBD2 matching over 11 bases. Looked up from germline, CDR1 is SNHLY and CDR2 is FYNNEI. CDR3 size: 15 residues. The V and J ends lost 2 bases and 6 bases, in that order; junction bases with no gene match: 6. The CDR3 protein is CASSESVAGGREQYF. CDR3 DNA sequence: TGTGCCAGCAGTGAATCGGTAGCGGGGGGGCGCGAGCAGTACTTC.

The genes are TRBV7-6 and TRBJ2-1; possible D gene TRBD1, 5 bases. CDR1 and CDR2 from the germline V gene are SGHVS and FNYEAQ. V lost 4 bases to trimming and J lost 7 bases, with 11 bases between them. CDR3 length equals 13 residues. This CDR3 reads CASSSQTANEQFF. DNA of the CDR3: TGTGCCAGCAGCTCCCAGACAGCTAATGAGCAGTTCTTC.

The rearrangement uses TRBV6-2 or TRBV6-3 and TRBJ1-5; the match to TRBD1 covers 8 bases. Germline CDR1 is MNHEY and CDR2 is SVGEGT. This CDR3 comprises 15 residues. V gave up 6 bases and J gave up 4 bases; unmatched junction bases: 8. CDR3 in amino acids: CASSQGAGYNQPQHF. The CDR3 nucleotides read TGTGCCAGCAGCCAGGGGGCAGGCTATAATCAGCCCCAGCATTTT.

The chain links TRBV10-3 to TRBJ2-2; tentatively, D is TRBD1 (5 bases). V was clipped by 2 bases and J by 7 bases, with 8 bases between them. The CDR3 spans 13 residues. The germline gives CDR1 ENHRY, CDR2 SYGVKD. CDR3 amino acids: CAISETQGGELFF. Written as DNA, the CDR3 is TGTGCCATCAGTGAGACCCAGGGCGGGGAGCTGTTTTTT.

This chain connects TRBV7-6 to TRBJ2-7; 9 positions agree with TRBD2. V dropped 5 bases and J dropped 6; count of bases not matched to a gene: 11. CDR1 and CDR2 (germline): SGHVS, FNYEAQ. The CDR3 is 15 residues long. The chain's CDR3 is CASSPRGGTSTEQYF. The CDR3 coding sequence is TGTGCCAGCAGCCCTAGGGGGGGGACTAGCACCGAGCAGTACTTC.

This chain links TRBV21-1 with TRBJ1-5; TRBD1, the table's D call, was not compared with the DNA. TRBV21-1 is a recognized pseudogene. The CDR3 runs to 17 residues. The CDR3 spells CASSKGGQDNSNQPQHF. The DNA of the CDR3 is TGTGCCAGCAGCAAAGGGGGACAGGACAATAGCAATCAGCCCCAGCATTTT.

The CDR3 reads CASSLPVPGSNTEAFF. CDR3 nucleotides: TGTGCCAGCAGCTTACCAGTCCCCGGGTCGAACACTGAAGCTTTCTTT. This sequence joins TRBV7-8 and TRBJ1-1; D is unclear. V was shortened by 2 bases and J by 1 base, with 14 bases between the two germline ends. The V gene's germline CDR1 is SGHVS and CDR2 FQNEAQ. The CDR3 loop spans 16 amino acids.

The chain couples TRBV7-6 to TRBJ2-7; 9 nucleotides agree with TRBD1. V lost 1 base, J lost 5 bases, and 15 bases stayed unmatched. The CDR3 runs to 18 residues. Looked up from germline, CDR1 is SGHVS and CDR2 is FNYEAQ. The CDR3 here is CASSLDGDTTDRGNEQYF. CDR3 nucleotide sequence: TGTGCCAGCAGCTTAGATGGGGATACCACGGACAGGGGAAACGAGCAGTACTTC.

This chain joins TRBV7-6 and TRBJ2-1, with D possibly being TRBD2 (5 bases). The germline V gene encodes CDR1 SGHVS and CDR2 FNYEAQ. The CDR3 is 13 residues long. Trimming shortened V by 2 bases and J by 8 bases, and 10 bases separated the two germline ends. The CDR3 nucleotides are TGTGCCAGCAGCTTATCATCGAGGGATGAGCAGTTCTTC. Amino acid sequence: CASSLSSRDEQFF.

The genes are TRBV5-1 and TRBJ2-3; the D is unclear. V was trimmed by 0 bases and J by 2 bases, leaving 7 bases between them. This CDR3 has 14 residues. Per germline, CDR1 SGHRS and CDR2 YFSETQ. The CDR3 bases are TGCGCCAGCAGCTTGGACGGTATCACAGATACGCAGTATTTT. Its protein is CASSLDGITDTQYF.